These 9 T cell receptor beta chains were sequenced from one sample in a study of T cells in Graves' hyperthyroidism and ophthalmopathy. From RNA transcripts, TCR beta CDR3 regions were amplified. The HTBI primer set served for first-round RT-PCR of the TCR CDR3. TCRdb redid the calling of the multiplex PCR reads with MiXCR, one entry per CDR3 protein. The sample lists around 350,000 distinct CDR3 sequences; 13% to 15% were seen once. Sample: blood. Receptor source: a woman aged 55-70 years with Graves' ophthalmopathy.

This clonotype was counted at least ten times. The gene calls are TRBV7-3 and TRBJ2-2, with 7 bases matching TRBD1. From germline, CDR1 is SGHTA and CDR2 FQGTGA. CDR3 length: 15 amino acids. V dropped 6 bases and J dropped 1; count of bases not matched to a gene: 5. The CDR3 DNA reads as TGTGCCAGCAGAAAGGGGACAGAGAACACCGGGGAGCTGTTTTTT. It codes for CASRKGTENTGELFF. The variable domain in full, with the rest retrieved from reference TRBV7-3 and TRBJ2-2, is GAGVSQTPSNKVTEKGKYVELRCDPISGHTALYWYRQSLGQGPEFLIYFQGTGAADDSGLPNDRFFAVRPEGSVSTLKIQRTERGDSAVYLCASRKGTENTGELFFGEGSRLTVL.

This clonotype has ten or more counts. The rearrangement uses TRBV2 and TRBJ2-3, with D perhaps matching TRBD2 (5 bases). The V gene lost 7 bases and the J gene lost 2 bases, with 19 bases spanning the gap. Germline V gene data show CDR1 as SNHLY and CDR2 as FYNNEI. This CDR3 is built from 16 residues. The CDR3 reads CASMPEGSFYTDTQYF. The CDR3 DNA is TGTGCCAGCATGCCCGAGGGTAGCTTTTACACAGATACGCAGTATTTT. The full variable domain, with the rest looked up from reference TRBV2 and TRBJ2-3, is EPEVTQTPSHQVTQMGQEVILRCVPISNHLYFYWYRQILGQKVEFLVSFYNNEISEKSEIFDDQFSVERPDGSNFTLKIRSTKLEDSAMYFCASMPEGSFYTDTQYFGPGTRLTVL.

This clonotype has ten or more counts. The CDR3 region has the DNA TGCAGCGAGCGGGGGTTCCAGTACTTC. This codes for CSERGFQYF. The chain couples TRBV29-1 to TRBJ2-5; the match to TRBD2 covers 8 bases. The CDR3 is made up of 9 amino acids. Germline V CDR1 and CDR2: SQVTM, ANQGSEA. The V segment lost 7 bases and the J segment 10 bases; nucleotides outside the gene matches: 2.

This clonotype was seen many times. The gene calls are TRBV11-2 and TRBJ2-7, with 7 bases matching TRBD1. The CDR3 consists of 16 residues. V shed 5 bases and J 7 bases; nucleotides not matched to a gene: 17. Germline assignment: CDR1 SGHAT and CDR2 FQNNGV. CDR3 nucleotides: TGTGCCAGCAGCCCAGAGACAGGGTCAGGGGCCCAGGAGCAGTACTTC. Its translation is CASSPETGSGAQEQYF.

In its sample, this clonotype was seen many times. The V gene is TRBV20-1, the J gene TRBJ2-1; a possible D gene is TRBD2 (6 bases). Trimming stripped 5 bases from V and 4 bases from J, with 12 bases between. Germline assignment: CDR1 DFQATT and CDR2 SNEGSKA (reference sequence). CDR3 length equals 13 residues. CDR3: CSAPGTGYNEQFF. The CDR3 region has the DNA TGCAGTGCTCCGGGGACTGGTTACAATGAGCAGTTCTTC.

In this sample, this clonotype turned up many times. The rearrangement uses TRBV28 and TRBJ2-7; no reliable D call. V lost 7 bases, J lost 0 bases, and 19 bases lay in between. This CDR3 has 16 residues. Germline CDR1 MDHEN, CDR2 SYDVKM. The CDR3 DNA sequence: TGTGCCAGCAACTTTAACCCGGAGTTTAGCTCCTACGAGCAGTACTTC. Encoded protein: CASNFNPEFSSYEQYF.

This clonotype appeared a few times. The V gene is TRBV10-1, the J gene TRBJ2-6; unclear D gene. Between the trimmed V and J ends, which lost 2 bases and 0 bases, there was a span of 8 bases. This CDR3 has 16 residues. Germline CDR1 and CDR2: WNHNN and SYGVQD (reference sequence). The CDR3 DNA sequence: TGCGCCAGCAGTGAGAACCGACCCTCTGGGGCCAACGTCCTGACTTTC. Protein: CASSENRPSGANVLTF.

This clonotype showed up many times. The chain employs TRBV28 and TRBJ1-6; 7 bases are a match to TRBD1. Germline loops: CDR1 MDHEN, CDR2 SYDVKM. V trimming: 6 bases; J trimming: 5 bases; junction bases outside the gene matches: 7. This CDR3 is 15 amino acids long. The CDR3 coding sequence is TGTGCCAGCAGCCGAGGGACAGACCATAATTCACCCCTCCACTTT. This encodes CASSRGTDHNSPLHF.

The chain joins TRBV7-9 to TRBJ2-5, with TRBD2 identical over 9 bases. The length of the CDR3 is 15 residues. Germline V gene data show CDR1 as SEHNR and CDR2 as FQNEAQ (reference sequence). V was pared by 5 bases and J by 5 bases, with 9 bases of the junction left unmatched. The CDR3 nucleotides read TGTGCCAGCAGCCCAAAAGCGGGAGGCGTGGAGACCCAGTACTTC. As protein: CASSPKAGGVETQYF. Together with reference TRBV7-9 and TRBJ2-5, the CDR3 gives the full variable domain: DTGVSQNPRHKITKRGQNVTFRCDPISEHNRLYWYRQTLGQGPEFLTYFQNEAQLEKSRLLSDRFSAERPKGSFSTLEIQRTEQGDSAMYLCASSPKAGGVETQYFGPGTRLLVL.